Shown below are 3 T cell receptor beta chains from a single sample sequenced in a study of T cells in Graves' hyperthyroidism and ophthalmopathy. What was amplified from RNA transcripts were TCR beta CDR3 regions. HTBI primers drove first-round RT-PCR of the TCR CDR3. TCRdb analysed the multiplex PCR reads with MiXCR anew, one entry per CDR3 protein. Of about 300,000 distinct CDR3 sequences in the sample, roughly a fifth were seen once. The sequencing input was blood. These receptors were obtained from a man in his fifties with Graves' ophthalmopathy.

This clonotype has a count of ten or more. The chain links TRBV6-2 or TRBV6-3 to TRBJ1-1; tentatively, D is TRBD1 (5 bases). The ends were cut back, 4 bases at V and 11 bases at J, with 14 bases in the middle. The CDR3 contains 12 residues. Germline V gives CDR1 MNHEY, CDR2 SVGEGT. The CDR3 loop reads CASSFPQGSAFF. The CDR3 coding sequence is TGTGCCAGCAGTTTCCCGCAGGGTTCGGCTTTCTTT.

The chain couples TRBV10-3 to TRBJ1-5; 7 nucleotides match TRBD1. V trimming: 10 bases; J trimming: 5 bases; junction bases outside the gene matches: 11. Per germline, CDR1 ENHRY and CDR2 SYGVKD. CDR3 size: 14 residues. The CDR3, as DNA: TGTGCCACCAGGGGGGAGGGCAGTTATCAGCCCCAGCATTTT. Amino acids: CATRGEGSYQPQHF.

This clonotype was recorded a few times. The CDR3 DNA sequence: TGTGCCAGCAGTCGGGCGGGGGGCTCCTACAATGAGCAGTTCTTC. This translates into CASSRAGGSYNEQFF. The chain links TRBV6-1 to TRBJ2-1; 8 bases fit TRBD2. The germline V gene has CDR1 MNHNS and CDR2 SASEGT. V lost 5 bases to trimming and J lost 0 bases; unmatched junction nucleotides: 3. The CDR3 covers 15 residues.